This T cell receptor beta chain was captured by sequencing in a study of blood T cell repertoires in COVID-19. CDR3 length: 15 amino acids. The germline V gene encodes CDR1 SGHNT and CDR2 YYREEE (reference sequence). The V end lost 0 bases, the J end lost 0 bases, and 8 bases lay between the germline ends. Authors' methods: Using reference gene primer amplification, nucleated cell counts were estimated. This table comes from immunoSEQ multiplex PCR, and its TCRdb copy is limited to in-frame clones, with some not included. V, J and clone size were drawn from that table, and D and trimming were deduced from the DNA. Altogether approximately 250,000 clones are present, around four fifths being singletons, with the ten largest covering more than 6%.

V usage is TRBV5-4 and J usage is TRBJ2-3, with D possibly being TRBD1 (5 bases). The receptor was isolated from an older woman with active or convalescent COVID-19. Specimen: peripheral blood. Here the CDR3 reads CASSLDRPSTDTQYF. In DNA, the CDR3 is TGTGCCAGCAGCTTGGACAGGCCTAGCACAGATACGCAGTATTTT.